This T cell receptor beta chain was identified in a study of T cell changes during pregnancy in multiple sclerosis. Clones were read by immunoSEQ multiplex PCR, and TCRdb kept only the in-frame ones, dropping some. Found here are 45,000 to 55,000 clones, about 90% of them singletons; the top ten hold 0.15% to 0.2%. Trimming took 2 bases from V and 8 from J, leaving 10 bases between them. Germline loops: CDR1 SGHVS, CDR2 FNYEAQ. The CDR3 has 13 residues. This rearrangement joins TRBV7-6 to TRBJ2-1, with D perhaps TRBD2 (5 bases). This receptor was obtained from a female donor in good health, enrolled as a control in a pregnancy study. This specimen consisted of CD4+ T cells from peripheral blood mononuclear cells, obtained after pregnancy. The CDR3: CASSLRVGDEQFF. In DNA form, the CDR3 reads TGTGCCAGCAGCTTAAGGGTCGGGGATGAGCAGTTCTTC.